This TCR gamma chain was profiled in a study of gamma delta lymphoproliferative disorders and STAT genes. About the research overall: Each gamma-chain library started from at least 50 ng of genomic DNA, using the LymphoTrack Dx TCRG Assay. Delta libraries were made per EuroClonality-NGS working group procedure.

Genomic DNA from isolated PBMCs served as the sequencing template. TCRdb fed the multiplex PCR reads to CATT. The data show about 1,500 gamma-chain clones, 9.9% seen once. By sample share, this clone is medium-sized. As yet, its antigen is unknown. Broader study findings: Control T cells likely spanned varied maturation stages, whereas leukemic cells were skewed toward terminal effectors. Nearly all major patient gamma and delta clonotypes were public.

With V trimmed by 0 bases and J by 5 bases, 4 bases remained unmatched. Germline CDR1 and CDR2: EGSNGY and YDSYNSKV. The CDR3 has 13 residues. V and J are TRGV2 and TRGJ1 or TRGJ2. Assignment of the J gene here rests on matching the DNA to germline, because TCRdb gives none. Material for sequencing was blood. The TCR comes from a human donor in good health. This chain's CDR3 is CATWDGQNYKKLF. The CDR3 nucleotides are TGTGCCACCTGGGACGGGCAAAATTATAAGAAACTCTTT.